Ten or more counts support the clone carrying this T cell receptor (beta chain). Trimming removed 5 bases from V and 5 bases from J, with 24 bases in between. The CDR3 spans 17 residues. Germline V CDR1 and CDR2: LGHDT, YNNKEL (reference sequence). MiXCR was run by TCRdb on the reads, yielding one entry per CDR3 protein. This sample has fewer than 250,000 distinct CDR3 sequences, with under 30% found just once. This entry is derived from a study of kidney transplant recipient with SARS-CoV-2 infection. Specimen: a blood sample, collected at baseline and around day 110 from a kidney transplant recipient. The gene calls are TRBV3-1 and TRBJ2-5; D unclear. The clonotype comes from a male patient in his thirties who had COVID-19 and was a kidney transplant recipient. Some T cells may be the graft donor's. CDR3 protein: CASSCHAPISFSETQYF. DNA of the CDR3: TGTGCCAGCAGCTGTCATGCTCCCATTTCTTTCTCTGAGACCCAGTACTTC.